This T cell receptor beta chain emerged from a study of naive and memory T cell subsets (dated by TCRdb to 2015 to 2018). Background for the entire study: Sorted naive and memory T cell subsets from peripheral blood were analyzed in the study using a UMI-based, open-source pipeline for TCR alpha and beta sequencing. Complete agreement was observed between the functional CMV T cell responses and the IgG serology results. RNA was DNase-treated and reverse transcribed with TCR constant-region primers, mostly using SuperScript III. General study outcomes and caveats: Clonotypes were defined as single alpha or beta chain sequences, not paired alpha/beta receptors. The abundance of TCRs followed a power law with an exponent that differed between naive and memory subsets yet stayed consistent across the three individuals. In both CD4 and CD8 cells, going from naive through CM, EM and EMRA, the Gini index went up while Shannon and inverse Simpson diversity went down. RNA-based TCR counts may be affected by expression changes linked to T cell activation and differentiation. A few larger clonotypes were present in naive repertoires, particularly the CD8 repertoires, and these clonotypes were possibly memory cells re-expressing CD45RA. After error correction, over 90% of naive TCR sequences appeared only once, giving much steeper abundance distributions than memory subsets. No ground truth was available to validate the repertoire findings for the naive and memory subsets.

From the second PCR step onward, the TCR alpha chain libraries and the TCR beta chain libraries were amplified separately. To determine each donor's CMV status, fresh PBMCs were stimulated overnight with CMV viral lysate, and IFNgamma production from CD4+ T cells was then assessed. Using Miltenyi beads, CD4 T cells were first positively selected, and CD8 T cells were then positively selected from the CD4-negative fraction. Cells stained for CD3, CD4, CD8, CD45RA, CD27 and a live/dead dye were sorted on a BD Aria II into four subsets by CD45RA and CD27. A few healthy volunteers provided blood, and the blood of each volunteer was split into CD4 and CD8 T cells and then into four differentiation subsets. About 110 ml of peripheral blood was drawn per donor, and PBMC were isolated by Ficoll-Paque PLUS density-gradient centrifugation. Sorted cells were lysed in RLT buffer, after which RNA was extracted using a Qiagen RNeasy kit and stored at -80 degrees C.

The library was obtained by UMI-ligation and nested PCR. To cover both TRBC1 and TRBC2, the beta constant-region primer consisted of an equimolar mix of two oligonucleotides. Four rounds of PCR, combining the SP2 primer with nested alpha and beta constant-region primers, were used to amplify the ligated cDNA. A single-stranded oligonucleotide bearing the SP2 primer plus a 12-nucleotide UMI was ligated onto the 3' end of the cDNA by T4 RNA ligase 1. Incubation of the ligation reaction lasted roughly 19-25 hours at 16 degrees C. To avoid over-amplification, PCR2 was usually performed as a SYBR Green qPCR and halted once a predetermined threshold was reached. Every purification after the first one was done using Agencourt AMPure XP magnetic beads. Library quantification was done by Qubit, followed by a TapeStation check on which the main peak was expected at around 650 bp. The pooled libraries were sequenced on an Illumina MiSeq using v2 2x251 paired-end kits, which usually yielded 1-2 million reads per sample. Libraries were pooled at 4 nM per sample, and about 4.5-7.5% PhiX was added to improve cluster recognition. On the authors' methods: Using tag matching that tolerated one base-pair mismatch, Decombinator assigned V and J genes to FASTQ reads that had been processed by Demultiplexor. Collapsinator relied on UMIs to fix sequencing errors as well as frequency errors caused by PCR heterogeneity. CDR3Translator translated TCRs and extracted CDR3s from the conserved cysteine to the FGXG phenylalanine, flagging non-productive sequences. Gini, Shannon entropy and inverse Simpson indices were calculated on repertoires that had been subsampled to equal numbers of UMI-defined TCRs. Power-law fits to clonotype abundance distributions were performed by maximum likelihood within the linear range. When run on a single naive CD8 sample, MIGEC and the pipeline yielded similar UMI counts, similar unique TCR numbers and similar clonal distributions. One analysis removed from the naive repertoire any naive TCRs that were also present in any memory subset from the same donor. Repertoires were searched for around 7,300 CMV-associated CDR3 sequences compiled from VDJdb and a published dataset. TCRdb reprocessing: public reads trimmed at Q25 with fastp, clones called with MiXCR, in-frame beta chains kept. Each CDR3 protein gets just one entry, which takes the most common genes and DNA from the rows behind it. It is TCRdb's table, rather than the study itself, that gives the V and J calls and clone size. In all, the sample holds over 110,000 distinct CDR3 sequences, and 15% to 25% of those were seen once. 0.55% to 0.75% of the sample lies in the top ten.

In this sample, this clonotype turned up a few times. Its recognized antigen is unknown. The sample holds no much larger clone one base away, and base qualities are not on file. Material: naive CD8+ T cells from blood. The meaning of the sample's cell subset or site label: naive T cells, CD45RA high CD27+. The receptor was derived from a human donor in good health.

The sequenced DNA: TGCAGTGCTAGAGATATCCATGAGCAGTTCTTC. Its product reads: CSARDIHEQFF. The chain is assembled from TRBV20-1 and TRBJ2-1; the D gene cannot be named for sure. CDR1 and CDR2 are read off the germline V gene (reference sequence) as DFQATT and SNEGSKA. The CDR3 has 11 amino acids, counting the end cysteine and phenylalanine. The CDR3 DNA has 33 bases and is translated from base 1. Deletion took 0 bases off V and 8 bases off J, with a span of 5 bases between the germline ends.